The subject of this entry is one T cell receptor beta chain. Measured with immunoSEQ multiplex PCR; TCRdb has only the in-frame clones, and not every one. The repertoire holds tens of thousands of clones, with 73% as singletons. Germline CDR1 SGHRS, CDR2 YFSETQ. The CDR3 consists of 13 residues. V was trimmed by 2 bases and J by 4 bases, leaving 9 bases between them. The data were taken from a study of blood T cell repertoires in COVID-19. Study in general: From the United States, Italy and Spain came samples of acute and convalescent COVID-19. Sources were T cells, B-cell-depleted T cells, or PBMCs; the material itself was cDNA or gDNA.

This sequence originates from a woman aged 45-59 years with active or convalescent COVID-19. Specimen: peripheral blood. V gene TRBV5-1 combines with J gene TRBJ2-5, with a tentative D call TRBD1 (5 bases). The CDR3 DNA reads TGCGCCAGCAGCTTTTTAGGGGTAGAGACCCAGTACTTC. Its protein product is CASSFLGVETQYF.